Listed here is a single T cell receptor (beta chain). Per the authors' pipeline: Reference gene primer amplification in the assay estimated nucleated cell counts. TCRdb keeps only in-frame clones here, not all; method: immunoSEQ multiplex PCR. V, J and clone size were drawn from that table, and D and trimming were deduced from the DNA. Here the sample spans around 95,000 clones, about 80% being singletons. These data originate in a study of blood T cell repertoires in COVID-19. Study-wide background: Samples representing acute and convalescent COVID-19 were sourced from the United States, Italy and Spain. T cells, B-cell-depleted T cells, or PBMCs supplied cDNA or gDNA.

V was cut by 2 bases and J by 0 bases, with 23 bases left in between. CDR3 length equals 21 residues. Germline V gives CDR1 MNHEY, CDR2 SVGEGT. This clonotype was obtained from a man aged 70 or older with active or convalescent COVID-19. The sequenced sample was peripheral blood. V gene TRBV6-2 or TRBV6-3 combines with J gene TRBJ2-6, with a possible D match to TRBD2 (6 bases). CDR3 amino acids: CASSYDFLTGDGSSGANVLTF. The CDR3 bases are TGTGCCAGCAGTTACGACTTCTTAACGGGGGACGGTAGCTCTGGGGCCAACGTCCTGACTTTC.